Listed below are T cell receptor beta chains from one sample, sequenced in a study of control samples from healthy donors and cancer patients. Clones were sequenced by immunoSEQ multiplex PCR, and TCRdb holds only the in-frame ones, with some missing. Of tens of thousands of clones in the sample, about 80% were seen once. Sequencing input: PBMCs. The receptors come from a man in his 60s with head and neck cancer. Each CDR3 is given with its conserved first and last residue. The D gene is left open where the match is weak. Clone size is not always given. Where it is, it says once, few, many or a class for expanded clones.

d_call: NA
j_call: TRBJ2-1
v_call: TRBV19
clone_size: NA
cdr3_length: 16
cdr3_aa: CASSIEGDFSYNEQFF
cdr3_nt: TGTGCCAGTAGTATAGAAGGAGACTTCTCCTACAATGAGCAGTTCTTC

d_call: NA
j_call: TRBJ2-1
v_call: TRBV12-2
clone_size: NA
cdr3_length: 19
cdr3_aa: CASRFPSSTYSTRYNEQFF
cdr3_nt: TGTGCAAGTCGCTTCCCATCTAGCACGTACTCCACCCGGTACAATGAGCAGTTCTTC

d_call: NA
j_call: TRBJ1-3
v_call: TRBV6-5
clone_size: NA
cdr3_length: 14
cdr3_aa: CASSQQASGNTIYF
cdr3_nt: TGTGCCAGCAGCCAACAGGCCTCTGGAAACACCATATATTTT

d_call: NA
j_call: TRBJ1-2
v_call: TRBV28
clone_size: NA
cdr3_length: 14
cdr3_aa: CASSKPGDNYGYTF
cdr3_nt: TGTGCCAGCAGTAAGCCGGGAGATAACTATGGCTACACCTTC

d_call: NA
j_call: TRBJ2-1
v_call: TRBV5-6
clone_size: NA
cdr3_length: 15
cdr3_aa: CASSLPGQKWGEQFF
cdr3_nt: TGTGCCAGCAGCTTGCCGGGACAAAAATGGGGTGAGCAGTTCTTC

d_call: NA
j_call: TRBJ2-3
v_call: TRBV19
clone_size: NA
cdr3_length: 13
cdr3_aa: CASSQIGGDTQYF
cdr3_nt: TGTGCCAGTAGTCAAATCGGTGGGGATACGCAGTATTTT

d_call: TRBD1
j_call: TRBJ2-1
v_call: TRBV19
clone_size: NA
cdr3_length: 15
cdr3_aa: CASSLDRGAYNEQFF
cdr3_nt: TGTGCCAGTAGTTTGGACAGGGGGGCCTACAATGAGCAGTTCTTC

d_call: TRBD1
j_call: TRBJ2-7
v_call: TRBV7-9
clone_size: NA
cdr3_length: 12
cdr3_aa: CASRPGGTGFFF
cdr3_nt: TGTGCCAGCAGACCGGGCGGGACAGGGTTTTTCTTC

d_call: NA
j_call: TRBJ2-1
v_call: TRBV18
clone_size: NA
cdr3_length: 15
cdr3_aa: CASSPDGKYYNEQFF
cdr3_nt: TGTGCCAGCTCACCAGACGGGAAATACTACAATGAGCAGTTCTTC

d_call: NA
j_call: TRBJ2-1
v_call: TRBV6-5
clone_size: NA
cdr3_length: 16
cdr3_aa: CASSYSSLNLYNEQFF
cdr3_nt: TGTGCCAGCAGTTACTCGTCCTTGAATCTATACAATGAGCAGTTCTTC

d_call: NA
j_call: TRBJ2-7
v_call: TRBV2
clone_size: NA
cdr3_length: 12
cdr3_aa: CASTEQGGEQYF
cdr3_nt: TGTGCCAGCACAGAACAGGGTGGAGAGCAGTACTTC

d_call: TRBD2
j_call: TRBJ2-5
v_call: TRBV4-1
clone_size: NA
cdr3_length: 16
cdr3_aa: CASSQVDSGRAETQYF
cdr3_nt: TGCGCCAGCAGCCAAGTCGATAGCGGGAGGGCAGAGACCCAGTACTTC

d_call: NA
j_call: TRBJ2-1
v_call: TRBV27
clone_size: few
cdr3_length: 17
cdr3_aa: CASTLWAGGVSYNEQFF
cdr3_nt: TGTGCCAGCACTCTTTGGGCCGGTGGGGTCTCCTACAATGAGCAGTTCTTC

d_call: NA
j_call: TRBJ2-5
v_call: TRBV28
clone_size: NA
cdr3_length: 16
cdr3_aa: CASSTSVRANQETQYF
cdr3_nt: TGTGCCAGCAGCACCTCGGTTCGGGCAAACCAAGAGACCCAGTACTTC

d_call: NA
j_call: TRBJ1-2
v_call: TRBV7-2
clone_size: NA
cdr3_length: 13
cdr3_aa: CASSLGEIYGYTF
cdr3_nt: TGTGCCAGCAGCTTAGGGGAGATCTATGGCTACACCTTC

d_call: TRBD2
j_call: TRBJ2-7
v_call: TRBV2
clone_size: NA
cdr3_length: 15
cdr3_aa: CASSEFREGLDEQYF
cdr3_nt: TGTGCCAGCAGTGAATTTCGGGAGGGCCTTGACGAGCAGTACTTC